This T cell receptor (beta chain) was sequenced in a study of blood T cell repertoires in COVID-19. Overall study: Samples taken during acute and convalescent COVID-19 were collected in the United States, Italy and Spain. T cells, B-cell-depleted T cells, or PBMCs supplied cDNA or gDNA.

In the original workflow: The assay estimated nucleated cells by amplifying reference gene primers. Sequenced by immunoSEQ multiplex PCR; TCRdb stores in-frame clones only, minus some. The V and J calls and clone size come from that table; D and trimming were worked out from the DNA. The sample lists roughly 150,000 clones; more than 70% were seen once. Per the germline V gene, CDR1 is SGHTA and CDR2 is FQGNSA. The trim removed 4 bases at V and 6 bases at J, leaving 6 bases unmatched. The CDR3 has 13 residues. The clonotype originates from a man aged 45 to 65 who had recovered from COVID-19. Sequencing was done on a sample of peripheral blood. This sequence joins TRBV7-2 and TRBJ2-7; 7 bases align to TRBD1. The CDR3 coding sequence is TGTGCCAGCAGCTACAGAGGGACAGCCGAGCAGTACTTC. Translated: CASSYRGTAEQYF. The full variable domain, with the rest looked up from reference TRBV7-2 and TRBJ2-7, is GAGVSQSPSNKVTEKGKDVELRCDPISGHTALYWYRQSLGQGLEFLIYFQGNSAPDKSGLPSDRFSAERTGGSVSTLTIQRTQQEDSAVYLCASSYRGTAEQYFGPGTRLTVT.